This T cell receptor (beta chain) derives from a study of Tregs in tolerant kidney transplant recipients (dated by TCRdb to about 2019). In terms of the full investigation: The study used TCRbeta sequencing to identify donor-specific regulatory T cells before combined kidney and bone marrow transplantation, then tracked those cells after transplant.

According to the study, the label for this sample's time point signals: 6 months after combined kidney and bone marrow transplant. The transplants used related donors along with nonmyeloablative bone marrow transplantation, and in the human trials mixed chimerism was transient. Unstimulated Tregs (CD4+CD25+CD127-), CD4+ non-Tregs (CD4+CD25-), CD4 and CD8 cells were FACS-sorted from thawed PBMCs. Patients were 4 combined kidney and bone marrow transplant recipients from the ITN036ST trial, and only these trial subjects had samples available. Healthy control blood was separated into PBMCs by Ficoll density gradient and cryopreserved, and patient PBMCs were collected both before and after transplant. For TCRbeta CDR3 sequencing, genomic DNA was extracted from sorted cells using the QIAGEN DNeasy Blood and Tissue Kit. High-throughput TCRbeta CDR3 sequencing, including PCR amplification with bias correction and internal controls, was performed commercially through immunoSEQ. From the authors' description of their analysis: A unique productive TCRbeta sequence was defined by the CDR3 nucleotide sequence when primers matched, and otherwise by the CDR3 amino acid sequence together with the Vbeta and Jbeta genes. As a correction for sorting error, sequences shared between sorted populations at a frequency ratio of 2:1 or less were discarded, and the remaining shared sequences were assigned to the higher population. A sequence was defined as donor-reactive if the sequence was expanded at least 5-fold in CFSE-low cells compared with unstimulated cells and had a frequency of at least 0.01% in CFSE-low cells. Jensen-Shannon divergence, calculated on the top 100 TCRbeta sequences ranked by frequency, was used to quantify repertoire divergence. For any sample with multiple sequencing runs, sorting error was corrected in each run separately before the runs were pooled. TCRdb holds this immuneACCESS table with in-frame rearrangements only. Some clones are missing; in checked studies, unresolved V genes explain under half, and the rest has no known cause. D and trimming come from the DNA, and the V and J calls and clone size come from that table. Within this sample are roughly 64,000 clones, with approximately 89% of them counted one time only. Under 4.5% of the sample comes from the top ten.

With regard to this clone: This clone's antigen is unknown. No clone much larger than this one lies a single base away; base qualities are absent.

Results and caveats for the whole study, not just this receptor: The most biologically relevant and donor-specific TCRbeta repertoire appeared to be identified by expanding Tregs with activated donor B cells. Because the PCR primers were changed over time for some patients, nucleotide-level comparison could not be performed across the samples from those patients. In tolerant patients, the expansion of donor-specific Tregs was greater than global Treg expansion, suggesting that the expansion was antigen-driven rather than nonspecific. Biological reproducibility was not directly addressed, though technical replication error appeared minimal. Because the study included only a small number of patients, the results must be confirmed in larger populations and under other immunosuppression protocols.

The germline V gene gives CDR1 as SGHTA and CDR2 as FQGNSA. V drops 5 bases and J drops 3 bases, leaving 17 bases in between. From its cysteine to its phenylalanine, the CDR3 spans 15 amino acids. The only DNA kept is the CDR3, 45 bases in frame from the first base. The rearrangement combines TRBV7-2 with TRBJ2-7; the D gene cannot be named for sure. This clonotype originated in a human patient who received a combined kidney and bone marrow transplant. After a transplant, some T cells may have been passed on by the graft donor. Sequenced here: CD4+ T cells from blood (PBMCs), sampled 6 months after the transplant. The nucleotides read TGTGCCAGCAGCCTGGCGTCAGGCACGCACTACGAGCAGTACTTC. The resulting protein is CASSLASGTHYEQYF.